This T cell receptor (beta chain) was sequenced for a study of type 1 regulatory T cells. Study in general: This in vitro CD4 product, T-allo10, is enriched for Tr1 cells and alloantigen-specific.

Graft donor-derived T-allo10 cells were described as host-alloantigen-specific, anergic, and alloantigen-specifically suppressive. TCRdb used MiXCR to reprocess the reads, holding one entry per CDR3 protein. The sample holds about 68,000 distinct CDR3 sequences; about 69% are singletons and the top ten take about 8%. CDR3 length: 12 amino acids. J lost 6 bases, V lost 6 bases, and 4 bases had no gene match. Germline V gives CDR1 SGHDN, CDR2 FVKESK. Comments on this clonotype: Its antigen remains unidentified.

Sequencing was carried out using cultured T cells, either the whole culture or a sorted T cell fraction (not recorded which). Indicated subset: Tr1-enriched cell product generated in vitro against host alloantigens. This receptor was obtained from a human donor in good health. The chain has TRBV14 and TRBJ2-7; 8 bases line up with TRBD1. CDR3 residues: CASSDRGREQYF. The CDR3 DNA follows: TGTGCCAGCAGTGACAGGGGTCGCGAGCAGTACTTC.